This T cell receptor (beta chain) was sequenced for a study of CD8+CD57+ T cells in acquired aplastic anemia (dated by TCRdb to 2017 to 2018). Broadly, across the study: On average, sorted CD4+ and CD8+ cells yielded around 3.5 ug of extracted DNA, with a range of 0.2 to 27.4 ug. CD8+CD57+ expansion was defined as frequency above the mean frequency observed in healthy subjects. Overall study outcomes, separate from this receptor: Around 28 CD8+ CDR3 sequences were found to be shared between patients and controls, but these sequences appeared to be highly expressed in patients and within the immunodominant clones of the patients. No significant difference in CD8+ Simpson's diversity was found between patients and healthy controls (P=0.060).

Genomic DNA was used as template for profiling of TCR beta VDJ combinations and CDR3 sequences. An Illumina HiSeq 2000 was the platform used for TCR repertoire sequencing. On the study's bioinformatics: TRBV/TRBJ rearrangement plots, CDR3 size and DJ length profiles, and Simpson's diversity index were used to assess repertoires. The most abundant DNA sequence in the deep sequencing data was taken as the immunodominant clone. CDR3 amino acid sequences were screened for sharing across subjects and compared with published repertoires and the VDJdb database. In TCRdb, the public reads were trimmed at Q25 with fastp and aligned with MiXCR, with productive beta chains retained. When rows share a CDR3 protein, they turn into one entry using the most common DNA and genes. The V and J calls here are based on TCRdb, not the publication. A total of around 160,000 distinct CDR3 sequences appear in this sample, less than 60% of them only once. The biggest ten clones account for approximately 3% of the sample.

The germline V gene encodes CDR1 LNHDA and CDR2 SQIVND (reference sequence). The CDR3 runs 11 amino acids, cysteine and phenylalanine included. The read is trimmed to its CDR3 DNA, 33 bases read in frame from base 1. V lost 9 bases and J lost 13 bases; the stretch between them is 15 bases long. As regards this clonotype: The specificity of this receptor is unknown. Base qualities are not recorded, but no much larger clone differs from it by a single base.

Flow cytometry had shown CD8+CD57+ cell expansion in the patients selected for sequencing. Every patient had severe acquired aplastic anemia, diagnosed using the International Study of Aplastic Anemia and Agranulocytosis and Camitta criteria. At the time blood was sampled, none of the patients had received any therapy. The study deep-sequenced TCR repertoires of sorted CD4+ and CD8+ blood T cells from severe aplastic anemia patients and healthy subjects. In the USA, patient enrollment took place under clinicaltrials.gov protocols 00001620, 01623167, 00001397, 00071045, 00081523 and 00961064. Ficoll-Paque density gradient centrifugation was used to isolate peripheral blood mononuclear cells. Before DNA was extracted, CD4+ and CD8+ T cells were sorted using either FACS or magnetic beads.

The source of this sequence is a human donor with aplastic anemia. Sequencing input: sorted CD4+, CD8+, or CD8+CD57+ T cells (not recorded which) from PBMCs. The receptor chain draws on TRBV19 and TRBJ1-4; confidence is insufficient to name the D gene. The CDR3 region: CASSSGPLLFF. The nucleotide sequence reads as follows: TGTGCCAGCAGCTCCGGGCCACTACTGTTTTTT.